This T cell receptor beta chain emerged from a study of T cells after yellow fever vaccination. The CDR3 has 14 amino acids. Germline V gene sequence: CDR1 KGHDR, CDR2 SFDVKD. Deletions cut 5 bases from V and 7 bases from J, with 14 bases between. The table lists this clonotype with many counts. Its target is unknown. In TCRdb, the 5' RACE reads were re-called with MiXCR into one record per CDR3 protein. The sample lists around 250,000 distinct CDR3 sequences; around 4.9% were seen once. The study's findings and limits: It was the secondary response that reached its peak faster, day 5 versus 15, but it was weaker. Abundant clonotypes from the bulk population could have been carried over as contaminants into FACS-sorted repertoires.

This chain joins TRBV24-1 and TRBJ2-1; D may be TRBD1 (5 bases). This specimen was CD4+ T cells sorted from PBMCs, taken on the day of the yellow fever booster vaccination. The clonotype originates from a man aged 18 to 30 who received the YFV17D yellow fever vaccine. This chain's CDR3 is CATSVAGLENEQFF. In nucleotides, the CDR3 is TGTGCCACCAGTGTGGCAGGGTTAGAAAATGAGCAGTTCTTC.